These 9 T cell receptor beta chains were all obtained from the same sample, sequenced in a study of neurological immune-mediated disorders. TCRdb analysed the 5' RACE reads with MiXCR anew, one entry per CDR3 protein. The data show roughly 100,000 distinct CDR3 sequences, under 14% seen once. The sample's time point: longitudinal time-point 3. The sample taken for sequencing was PBMCs. All receptors come from a female donor with HTLV-1-associated myelopathy (HAM/TSP).

Notes on this clonotype: A much larger clone lies one base from this, so it may be a read error. This chain joins TRBV27 and TRBJ2-7; 8 bases are a match to TRBD1. The CDR3 totals 14 residues. In germline, CDR1 is MNHEY, CDR2 SMNVEV (reference sequence). This CDR3 is CASSLFGTGYDQYF. The CDR3 nucleotides are TGTGCCAGCAGTTTATTCGGGACAGGATACGATCAGTACTTC.

The chain combines TRBV20-1 with TRBJ2-3, with unresolved D. The V and J ends lost 0 bases and 1 base respectively, with 11 bases between them. CDR1 and CDR2 (germline): DFQATT, SNEGSKA (reference sequence). The CDR3 loop spans 15 amino acids. The CDR3, as DNA: TGCAGTGCTAGAGATCTTAGTGGGGGCACAGATACGCAGTATTTT. This encodes CSARDLSGGTDTQYF.

This clonotype showed up many times. This chain links TRBV5-1 with TRBJ1-1; D is possibly TRBD1 (5 bases). There are 17 residues in the CDR3. Deletions cut 0 bases from V and 1 base from J, with 16 bases between. Per the germline V gene, CDR1 is SGHRS and CDR2 is YFSETQ. The DNA of the CDR3 is TGCGCCAGCAGCTTGGTGGGGGGGACTGAAGGGAACACTGAAGCTTTCTTT. It yields the protein CASSLVGGTEGNTEAFF.

In this sample, this clonotype turned up many times. This chain joins TRBV7-2 and TRBJ1-4; D possibly corresponds to TRBD1 (6 bases). With 5 bases removed from V and 8 bases from J, the gap between germline ends came to 18 bases. Germline V gives CDR1 SGHTA, CDR2 FQGNSA. This CDR3 is 15 amino acids long. The CDR3 region has the DNA TGTGCCAGCAGCGAACAGGGACCGACCTTCGAAAAACTGTTTTTT. It yields the protein CASSEQGPTFEKLFF.

As to this clonotype: One end of the junction is discordant with germline, which a read error may explain. The J gene is TRBJ2-7, the V gene TRBV5-1; unclear D gene. Per germline, CDR1 SGHRS and CDR2 YFSETQ. CDR3 length equals 15 residues. This CDR3 is CPSSLMQTGPTEQYF. The CDR3 DNA reads as TGCCCCAGCAGCTTGATGCAGACCGGGCCTACCGAGCAGTACTTC.

A word on this clonotype: A much bigger clone sits one base away, suggesting this may be a read error. The chain uses TRBV5-4 and TRBJ1-2; 9 nucleotides match TRBD1. The ends lost 4 bases at V and 9 bases at J; junction bases unmatched: 16. The CDR3 covers 16 residues. Germline-derived CDR1 and CDR2 are SGHNT and YYREEE (reference sequence). CDR3 residues: CASSRGMDRGSSSYTF. For the CDR3, the DNA is TGTGCCAGCAGCCGGGGAATGGACAGGGGCTCGAGTAGCTACACCTTC.

This clonotype was seen a handful of times. The gene calls are TRBV5-1 and TRBJ1-5; D gene uncertain. CDR3 length: 13 amino acids. Germline loops: CDR1 SGHRS, CDR2 YFSETQ. The V end was cut by 0 bases, the J end by 6 bases, with 7 bases between. The CDR3 sequence is CASSLAPGQPQHF. CDR3 sequence (DNA): TGCGCCAGCAGCTTGGCCCCCGGTCAGCCCCAGCATTTT. The full variable domain, its missing parts supplied by reference TRBV5-1 and TRBJ1-5, is KAGVTQTPRYLIKTRGQQVTLSCSPISGHRSVSWYQQTPGQGLQFLFEYFSETQRNKGNFPGRFSGRQFSNSRSEMNVSTLELGDSALYLCASSLAPGQPQHFGDGTRLSIL.

This chain joins TRBV6-5 and TRBJ2-2; D gene ambiguous. CDR3 size: 18 residues. The V and J ends lost 0 bases and 5 bases respectively, with 19 bases between them. Germline V gives CDR1 MNHEY, CDR2 SVGAGI. For the CDR3, the DNA is TGTGCCAGCAGTTACTCGGGCTCCCCGACCCACCGGACCGGGGAGCTGTTTTTT. It encodes CASSYSGSPTHRTGELFF.

This clonotype turned up a few times. CDR3 DNA sequence: TGCAGTGCAGGAAGGGGTTGGATGAACACTGAAGCTTTCTTT. It yields the protein CSAGRGWMNTEAFF. The chain uses TRBV20-1 and TRBJ1-1, with D possibly being TRBD1 (5 bases). There are 14 residues in the CDR3. V was clipped by 6 bases and J by 0 bases, with 14 bases between them. The germline gives CDR1 DFQATT, CDR2 SNEGSKA (reference sequence).